This T cell receptor (beta chain) was obtained from a study of T cells after yellow fever vaccination. Study background: Researchers used SMART-Seq v4 Ultra Low Input to prepare fractions that had low cell numbers.

There are a few counts of this clonotype. The antigen remains unidentified. Study outcomes and limitations: Clonotypes found in both CD4 and CD8 compartments made up a small share.

UMIs and a universal primer site were added when TCR cDNA was made by 5'RACE template switching. TCRdb ran MiXCR on the 5' RACE reads and lists one entry per CDR3 protein. The sample shows a few hundred thousand distinct CDR3 sequences, approximately 13% of them seen only once. There are 12 residues in the CDR3. Germline assignment: CDR1 SQVTM and CDR2 ANQGSEA. Trimming stripped 7 bases from V and 2 bases from J, with 11 bases between. The sample here was CD4+ T cells sorted from PBMCs, taken 45 days after the yellow fever booster vaccination. This sequence joins TRBV29-1 and TRBJ2-5; unclear D gene. The receptor was isolated from a man aged 25-45 years who received the YFV17D yellow fever vaccine. CDR3 sequence: CSGRAQQETQYF. CDR3 DNA: TGCAGCGGTCGGGCCCAACAAGAGACCCAGTACTTC.